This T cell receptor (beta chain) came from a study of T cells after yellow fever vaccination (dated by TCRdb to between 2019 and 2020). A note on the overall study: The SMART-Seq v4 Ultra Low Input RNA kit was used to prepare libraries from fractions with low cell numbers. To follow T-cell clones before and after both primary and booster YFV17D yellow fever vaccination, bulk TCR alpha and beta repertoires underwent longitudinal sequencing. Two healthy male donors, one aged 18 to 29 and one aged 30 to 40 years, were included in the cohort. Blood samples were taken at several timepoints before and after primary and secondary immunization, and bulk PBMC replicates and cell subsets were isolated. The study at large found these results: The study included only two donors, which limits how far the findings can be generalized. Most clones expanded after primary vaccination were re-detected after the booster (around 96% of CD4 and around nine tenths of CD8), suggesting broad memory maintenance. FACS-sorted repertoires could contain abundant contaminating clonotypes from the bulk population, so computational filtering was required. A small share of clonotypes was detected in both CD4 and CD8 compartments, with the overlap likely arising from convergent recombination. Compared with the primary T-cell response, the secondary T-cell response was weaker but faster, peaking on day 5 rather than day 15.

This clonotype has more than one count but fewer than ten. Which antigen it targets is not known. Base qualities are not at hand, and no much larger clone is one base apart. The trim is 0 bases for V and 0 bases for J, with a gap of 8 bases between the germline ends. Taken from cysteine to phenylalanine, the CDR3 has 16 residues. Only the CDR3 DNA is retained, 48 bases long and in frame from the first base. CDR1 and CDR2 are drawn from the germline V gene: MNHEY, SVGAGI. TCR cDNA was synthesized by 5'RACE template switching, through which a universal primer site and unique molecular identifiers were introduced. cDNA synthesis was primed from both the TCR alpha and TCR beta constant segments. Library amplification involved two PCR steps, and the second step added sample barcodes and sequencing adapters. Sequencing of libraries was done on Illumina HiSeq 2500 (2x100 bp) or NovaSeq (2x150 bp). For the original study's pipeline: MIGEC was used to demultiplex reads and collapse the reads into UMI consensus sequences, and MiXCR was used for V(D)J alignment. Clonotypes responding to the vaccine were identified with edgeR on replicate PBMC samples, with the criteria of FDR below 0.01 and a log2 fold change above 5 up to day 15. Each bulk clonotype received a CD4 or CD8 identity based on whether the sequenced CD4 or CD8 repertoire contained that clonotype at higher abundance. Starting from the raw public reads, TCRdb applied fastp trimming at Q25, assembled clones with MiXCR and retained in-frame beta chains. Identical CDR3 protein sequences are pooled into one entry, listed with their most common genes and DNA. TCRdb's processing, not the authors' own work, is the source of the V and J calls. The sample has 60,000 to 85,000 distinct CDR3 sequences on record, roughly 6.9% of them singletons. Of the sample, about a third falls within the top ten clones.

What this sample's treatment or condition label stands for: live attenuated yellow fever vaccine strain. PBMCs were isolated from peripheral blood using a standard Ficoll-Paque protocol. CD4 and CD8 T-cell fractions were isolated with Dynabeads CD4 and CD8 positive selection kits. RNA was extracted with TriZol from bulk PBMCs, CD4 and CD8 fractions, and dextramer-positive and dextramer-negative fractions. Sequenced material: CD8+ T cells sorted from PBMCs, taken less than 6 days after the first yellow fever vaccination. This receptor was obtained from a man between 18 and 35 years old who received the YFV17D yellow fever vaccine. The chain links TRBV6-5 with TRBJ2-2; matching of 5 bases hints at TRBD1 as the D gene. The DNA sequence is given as TGTGCCAGCAGTTACTCGATGGACACGAACACCGGGGAGCTGTTTTTT. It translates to CASSYSMDTNTGELFF.